The rows below give T cell receptor beta chains drawn from one sample of a study of T cell responses to AZD1222 COVID-19 vaccine. Profiling relied on immunoSEQ multiplex PCR, and the TCRdb table lists in-frame clones only, not all of them. The sample consists of roughly 140,000 clones, roughly 89% of them appearing once. Sequenced here: peripheral blood, sampled on day 0 of AZD1222 vaccination. The source is an adult in good health. Each CDR3 is given without its conserved first and last residue.

>TRBV23-1|TRBJ2-7
ASSQSTSGRSGEQY
>TRBV18|TRBJ1-3
ASSLDRNGNTIY
>TRBV10-1|TRBJ2-2
ASSESLNTGELF
>TRBV10-3|TRBJ2-7
AISGGVGYEQY
>TRBV2|TRBJ2-7
ASSDEGTSGSRRD
>TRBV13|TRBJ2-7
ASSQTYEQY
>TRBV28|TRBJ1-2
ASRNSGTATYGYT
>TRBV11-3|TRBJ1-1
ASSLGDTEAF
>TRBV5-1|TRBJ1-5
ASSYSVDQPQH
>TRBV28|TRBJ2-7
ASSQIYEQY
>TRBV2|TRBJ2-7
ASSGAGGYEQY
>TRBV3-1/TRBV3-2|TRBJ2-7
ASSQETRGPLLEQY
>TRBV18|TRBJ2-5
ASSPSQAGVETQY
>TRBV28|TRBJ2-7
AASGTREQY
>TRBV28|TRBJ1-2
ASRAGRRRYGYT
>TRBV11-2|TRBJ2-1
ASRGFPYNEQF
>TRBV2|TRBJ1-5
ASRGMFSNQPQH
>TRBV5-1|TRBJ2-7
ASSLVPGVSYEQY
>TRBV9|TRBJ1-1
ASSVGVIGTEAF
>TRBV29-1|TRBJ2-1
SVEPIQGGKYFGSYNEQF
>TRBV15|TRBJ1-5
ATSRDLTGGGQPQH
>TRBV7-9|TRBJ2-7
ASSQGTRLDEQY
>TRBV20-1|TRBJ2-1
SARGGHEQF
>TRBV18|TRBJ1-4
ASSRGRAGEKLF
>TRBV7-9|TRBJ2-7
ASSLGGGLGEVYEQY
>TRBV3-1/TRBV3-2|TRBJ2-7
ASSQEKVAGAPYEQY
>TRBV18|TRBJ1-1
ASSLPDRANTEAF
>TRBV27|TRBJ2-3
ASSVTMGTQY
>TRBV16|TRBJ1-3
ASSQDGTGTGNTIY
>TRBV27|TRBJ2-7
ASSLAGPTYEQY
>TRBV3-1/TRBV3-2|TRBJ1-2
ASRGPQGVGYT
>TRBV6-6|TRBJ1-2
ASSFGPGHGYT
>TRBV24-1|TRBJ2-3
ATSRDSTDTQY
>TRBV5-4|TRBJ2-6
ASSWWGAGANVLT
>TRBV7-9|TRBJ2-5
ASSRLGAGRQETQY
>TRBV19|TRBJ1-1
ASSTGATNTEAF
>TRBV5-6|TRBJ1-6
ASSLEGQRGNSPLH
>TRBV7-8|TRBJ2-5
ASRMTGVYETQY
>TRBV7-2|TRBJ1-5
ASSLVGGNNQPQH
>TRBV7-2|TRBJ1-2
ASSSFGLGYGYT
>TRBV29-1|TRBJ1-2
SVETGSSYGYT
>TRBV5-5|TRBJ1-1
ASSFFQGQGALVEAF
>TRBV11-2|TRBJ1-1
ASSLGQGGTEAF
>TRBV7-9|TRBJ1-5
ASTRSQSNQPQH
>TRBV18|TRBJ1-2
ASSPTETNYGYT
>TRBV5-6|TRBJ1-2
ASSHWDSRGGYT
>TRBV5-1|TRBJ2-2
ASSLGLFRELAGEVTGELF
>TRBV5-6|TRBJ2-4
ASSPWGSGSVKNIQY